Listed below are T cell receptor beta chains from one sample, sequenced in a study of cytomegalovirus exposure and HLA in healthy donors. Sequenced by immunoSEQ multiplex PCR; TCRdb stores in-frame clones only, minus some. The data hold tens of thousands of clones, with roughly 80% observed a single time. Sequenced input: PBMCs. These receptor sequences come from a male donor in good health and CMV-seronegative. Both conserved end residues are part of each CDR3. Fields, in order: clone size, D gene, J gene, V gene, CDR3 DNA, CDR3 protein. A D gene is named only where the DNA matches it firmly. Clone sizes are given selectively: once, few, many, or a class where the clone is expanded.

clone_size: -; d_call: TRBD1; j_call: TRBJ1-4; v_call: TRBV5-8; cdr3_nt: TGTGCCAGCAGCTTGCCTCCGACAGGGGTTAATGAAAAACTGTTTTTT; cdr3_aa: CASSLPPTGVNEKLFF
clone_size: -; d_call: TRBD1; j_call: TRBJ1-2; v_call: TRBV4-3; cdr3_nt: TGCGCCAGCAGCCAGACGGACAGGGGTGGCTACACCTTC; cdr3_aa: CASSQTDRGGYTF
clone_size: -; d_call: -; j_call: TRBJ1-3; v_call: TRBV6-6; cdr3_nt: TGTGCCAGCAGCCTCTCCACCGCGGACACCATATATTTT; cdr3_aa: CASSLSTADTIYF
clone_size: -; d_call: -; j_call: TRBJ1-3; v_call: TRBV2; cdr3_nt: TGTGCCAGCAGGGCGGGAGACCTTCCCGGAAACACCATATATTTT; cdr3_aa: CASRAGDLPGNTIYF
clone_size: -; d_call: TRBD2; j_call: TRBJ2-7; v_call: TRBV13; cdr3_nt: TGTGCCAGCAGCCCCTACGGTAGCGGGAAGACCTACGAGCAGTACTTC; cdr3_aa: CASSPYGSGKTYEQYF
clone_size: -; d_call: TRBD2; j_call: TRBJ2-1; v_call: TRBV7-8; cdr3_nt: TGTGCCAGCAGCCAACTAGCGGGAGGGAACAATGAGCAGTTCTTC; cdr3_aa: CASSQLAGGNNEQFF
clone_size: -; d_call: -; j_call: TRBJ1-2; v_call: TRBV28; cdr3_nt: TGTGCCAGCAGTTTTTCACAGGGCCGAGTCTACACCTTC; cdr3_aa: CASSFSQGRVYTF
clone_size: few; d_call: -; j_call: TRBJ2-7; v_call: TRBV7-8; cdr3_nt: TGTGCCAGCAGCTTAGTTTCCACGGGCGAGCAGTACTTC; cdr3_aa: CASSLVSTGEQYF
clone_size: -; d_call: TRBD1; j_call: TRBJ1-1; v_call: TRBV19; cdr3_nt: TGTGCCAGTAGTATTGGGACAGGGAGGAGGGGCACTGAAGCTTTCTTT; cdr3_aa: CASSIGTGRRGTEAFF
clone_size: few; d_call: TRBD2; j_call: TRBJ2-6; v_call: TRBV9; cdr3_nt: TGTGCCAGCAGCGCCCGGGGGGCTGGGGCCAACGTCCTGACTTTC; cdr3_aa: CASSARGAGANVLTF
clone_size: -; d_call: -; j_call: TRBJ2-1; v_call: TRBV5-1; cdr3_nt: TGCGCCAGCAGGTTCCAGGGGTCCGATGAGCAGTTCTTC; cdr3_aa: CASRFQGSDEQFF
clone_size: -; d_call: TRBD2; j_call: TRBJ2-3; v_call: TRBV7-6; cdr3_nt: TGTGCCAGCAGCTTAATAGCGGGGACAGATACGCAGTATTTT; cdr3_aa: CASSLIAGTDTQYF
clone_size: -; d_call: -; j_call: TRBJ1-2; v_call: TRBV28; cdr3_nt: TGTGCCAGCCGTTCGGGATACCTATCCGTTCTGGGTGGCTACACCTTC; cdr3_aa: CASRSGYLSVLGGYTF
clone_size: few; d_call: TRBD2; j_call: TRBJ2-5; v_call: TRBV6-5; cdr3_nt: TGTGCCAGCAGTGGGAGCGGGACGGAGACCCAGTACTTC; cdr3_aa: CASSGSGTETQYF
clone_size: -; d_call: -; j_call: TRBJ1-2; v_call: TRBV4-3; cdr3_nt: TGCGCCAGCAGCAACCAGCTCCCTCCTGAGGGTGGCTACACCTTC; cdr3_aa: CASSNQLPPEGGYTF
clone_size: -; d_call: -; j_call: TRBJ2-7; v_call: TRBV4-3; cdr3_nt: TGCGCCAGCAGCCAAGCCCCGGGAAGCTCCTACGAGCAGTACTTC; cdr3_aa: CASSQAPGSSYEQYF
clone_size: -; d_call: TRBD2; j_call: TRBJ2-1; v_call: TRBV27; cdr3_nt: TGTGCCAGCCGGCCACCTCTAGTAGCGGGGGGGCCAACGGGGATCAATGAGCAGTTCTTC; cdr3_aa: CASRPPLVAGGPTGINEQFF
clone_size: -; d_call: TRBD1; j_call: TRBJ1-5; v_call: TRBV6-5; cdr3_nt: TGTGCCAGTGCTACAGGGGCGGCTCAGCCCCAGCATTTT; cdr3_aa: CASATGAAQPQHF
clone_size: -; d_call: TRBD1; j_call: TRBJ1-2; v_call: TRBV10-3; cdr3_nt: TGTGCCATCGATGGGACAGGGGGCTTTACAAGAGGCTACACCTTC; cdr3_aa: CAIDGTGGFTRGYTF
clone_size: -; d_call: TRBD1; j_call: TRBJ1-2; v_call: TRBV7-2; cdr3_nt: TGTGCCAGCAGCTTAAGGGGGCAGGAGTATGGCTACACCTTC; cdr3_aa: CASSLRGQEYGYTF
clone_size: -; d_call: TRBD2; j_call: TRBJ2-7; v_call: TRBV11-3; cdr3_nt: TGTGCCAGCAGCCTCTCTAGCGGGAGGGCCTACGAGCAGTACTTC; cdr3_aa: CASSLSSGRAYEQYF
clone_size: -; d_call: -; j_call: TRBJ1-2; v_call: TRBV6-5; cdr3_nt: TGTGCCAGCAGTTTCGGGGGGAGTATCTATGGCTACACCTTC; cdr3_aa: CASSFGGSIYGYTF
clone_size: -; d_call: -; j_call: TRBJ2-7; v_call: TRBV7-2; cdr3_nt: TGTGCCAGCAGCCTAGGGCCGGGGTCCTCCTACGAGCAGTACTTC; cdr3_aa: CASSLGPGSSYEQYF
clone_size: few; d_call: -; j_call: TRBJ2-3; v_call: TRBV9; cdr3_nt: TGTGCCAGCAGCGTAGACCCCCTCGGGAGAACAGATACGCAGTATTTT; cdr3_aa: CASSVDPLGRTDTQYF
clone_size: -; d_call: -; j_call: TRBJ1-6; v_call: TRBV7-2; cdr3_nt: TGTGCCAGCCTGCCAGTAATCGGGGGGCGGGATTCACCCCTCCACTTT; cdr3_aa: CASLPVIGGRDSPLHF
clone_size: -; d_call: -; j_call: TRBJ2-7; v_call: TRBV5-5; cdr3_nt: TGTGCCAGCAGCTTACAGGAATCCTACGAGCAGTACTTC; cdr3_aa: CASSLQESYEQYF
clone_size: -; d_call: -; j_call: TRBJ1-1; v_call: TRBV28; cdr3_nt: TGTGCCAGCAGACGCGATACGTTCACTGAAGCTTTCTTT; cdr3_aa: CASRRDTFTEAFF
clone_size: -; d_call: -; j_call: TRBJ1-2; v_call: TRBV7-9; cdr3_nt: TGTGCCAGCTCAGGGCAGGGATATGGCTACACCTTC; cdr3_aa: CASSGQGYGYTF
clone_size: -; d_call: -; j_call: TRBJ1-3; v_call: TRBV7-2; cdr3_nt: TGTGCCAGCAGTTTAAACAGCCGCTCTGGAAACACCATATATTTT; cdr3_aa: CASSLNSRSGNTIYF
clone_size: -; d_call: TRBD1; j_call: TRBJ2-3; v_call: TRBV30; cdr3_nt: TGTGCCTGGAACAGGGGTAGCACAGATACGCAGTATTTT; cdr3_aa: CAWNRGSTDTQYF